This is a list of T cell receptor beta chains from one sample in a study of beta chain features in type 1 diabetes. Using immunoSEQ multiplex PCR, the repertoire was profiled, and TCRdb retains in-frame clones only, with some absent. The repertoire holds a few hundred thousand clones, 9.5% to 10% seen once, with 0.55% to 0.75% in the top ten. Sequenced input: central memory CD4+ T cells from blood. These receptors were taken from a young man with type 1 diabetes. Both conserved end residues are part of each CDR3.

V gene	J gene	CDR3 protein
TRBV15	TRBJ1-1	CATSRGGVGRDTEAFF
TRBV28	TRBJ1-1	CASSPPVNRADENTEAFF
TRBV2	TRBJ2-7	CASRRAPGQSSYEQYF
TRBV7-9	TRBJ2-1	CASSLVGIGQGWGEQFF
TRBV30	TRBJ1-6	CAWSVLARNSPLHF
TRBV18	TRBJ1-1	CASSPAEWTEAFF
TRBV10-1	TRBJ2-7	CASNLPHPEGEQYF
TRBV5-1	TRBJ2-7	CASSTGQGVYEQYF
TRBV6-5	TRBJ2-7	CASTRGRSSYEQYF
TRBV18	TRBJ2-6	CASSPTGAGANVLTF
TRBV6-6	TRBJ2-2	CASRRTGVNTGELFF
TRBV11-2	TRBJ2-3	CASSLGGSGDTQYF
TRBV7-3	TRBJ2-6	CASSLGDRHILTF
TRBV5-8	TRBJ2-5	CASSIQGVWETQYF
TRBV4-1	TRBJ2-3	CASSQEETDTQYF
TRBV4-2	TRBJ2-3	CASSQGLAGGDGTDTQYF
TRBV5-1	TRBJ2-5	CASSLGPVRETQYF
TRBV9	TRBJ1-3	CASSRFSPGVGNTIYF
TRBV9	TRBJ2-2	CASSALPGGDAGELFF
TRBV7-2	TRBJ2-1	CASSLLVARAGEQFF
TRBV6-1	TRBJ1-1	CASSAWEAGEAFF
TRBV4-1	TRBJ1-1	CASSQLSQMNTEAFF
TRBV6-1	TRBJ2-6	CAISESGSSGANVLTF
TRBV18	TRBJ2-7	CASSPPPRGYEQYF
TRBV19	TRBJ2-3	CASSARGDTQYF
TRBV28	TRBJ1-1	CASSLRASRTEAFF
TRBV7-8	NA	CASSGGGSSYEQYF
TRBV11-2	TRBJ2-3	CASSRTTDTQYF
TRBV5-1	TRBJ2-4	CASSLEGGPTLSIQYF
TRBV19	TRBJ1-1	CASSIQVDTEAFF
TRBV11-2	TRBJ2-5	CASSRRGEETQYF
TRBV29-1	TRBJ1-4	CSVPTGTGSNLFF
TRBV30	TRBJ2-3	CAWSGGQDQYF
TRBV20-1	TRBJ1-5	CSASVLGTNHF
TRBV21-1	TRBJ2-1	CASSPDRTSGRYNEQFF